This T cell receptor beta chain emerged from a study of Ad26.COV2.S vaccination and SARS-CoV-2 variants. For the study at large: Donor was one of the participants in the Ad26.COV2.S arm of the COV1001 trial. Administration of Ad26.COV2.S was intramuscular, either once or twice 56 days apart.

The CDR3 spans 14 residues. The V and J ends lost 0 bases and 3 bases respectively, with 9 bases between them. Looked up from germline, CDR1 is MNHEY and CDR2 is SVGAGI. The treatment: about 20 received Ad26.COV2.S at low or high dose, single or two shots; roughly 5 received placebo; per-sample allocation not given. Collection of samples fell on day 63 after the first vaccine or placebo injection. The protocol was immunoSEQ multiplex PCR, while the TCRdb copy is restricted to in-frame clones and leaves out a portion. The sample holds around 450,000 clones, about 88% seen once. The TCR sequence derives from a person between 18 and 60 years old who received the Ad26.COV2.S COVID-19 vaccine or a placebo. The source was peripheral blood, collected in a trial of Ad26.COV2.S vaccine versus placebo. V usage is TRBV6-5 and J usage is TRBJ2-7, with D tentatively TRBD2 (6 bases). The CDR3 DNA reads TGTGCCAGCAGTTACTCGCCGGAGGGCTACGAGCAGTACTTC. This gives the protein CASSYSPEGYEQYF.